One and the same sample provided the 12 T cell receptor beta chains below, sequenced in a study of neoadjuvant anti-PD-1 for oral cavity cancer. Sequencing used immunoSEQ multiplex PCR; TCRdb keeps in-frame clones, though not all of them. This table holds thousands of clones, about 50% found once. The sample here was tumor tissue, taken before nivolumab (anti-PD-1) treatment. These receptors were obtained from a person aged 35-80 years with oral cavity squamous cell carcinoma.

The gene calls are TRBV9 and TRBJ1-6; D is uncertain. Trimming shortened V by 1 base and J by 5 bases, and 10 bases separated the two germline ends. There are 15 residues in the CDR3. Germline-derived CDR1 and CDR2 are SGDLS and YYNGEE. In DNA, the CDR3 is TGTGCCAGCAGCGTACGAGGCCAGCATAATTCACCCCTCCACTTT. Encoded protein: CASSVRGQHNSPLHF. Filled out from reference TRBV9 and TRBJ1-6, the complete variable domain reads DSGVTQTPKHLITATGQRVTLRCSPRSGDLSVYWYQQSLDQGLQFLIQYYNGEERAKGNILERFSAQQFPDLHSELNLSSLELGDSALYFCASSVRGQHNSPLHFGNGTRLTVT.

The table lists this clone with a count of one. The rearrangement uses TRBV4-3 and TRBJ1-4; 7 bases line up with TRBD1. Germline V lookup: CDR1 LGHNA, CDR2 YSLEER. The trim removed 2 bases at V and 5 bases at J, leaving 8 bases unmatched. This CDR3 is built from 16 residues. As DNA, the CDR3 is TGCGCCAGCAGCCAACAGAGGGGGCGGAAGAATGAAAAACTGTTTTTT. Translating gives CASSQQRGRKNEKLFF.

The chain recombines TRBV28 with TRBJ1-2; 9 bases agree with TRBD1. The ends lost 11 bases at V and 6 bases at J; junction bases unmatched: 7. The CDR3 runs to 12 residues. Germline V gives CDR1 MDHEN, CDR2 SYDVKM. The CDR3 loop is CAPPGQGNGYTF. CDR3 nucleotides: TGTGCCCCCCCGGGACAGGGCAATGGCTACACCTTC.

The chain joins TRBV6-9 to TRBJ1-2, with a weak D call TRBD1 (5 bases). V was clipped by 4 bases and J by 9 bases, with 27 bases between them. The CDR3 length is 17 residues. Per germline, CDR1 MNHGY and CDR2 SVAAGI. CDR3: CASSCPGATVIAGSYTF. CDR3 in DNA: TGTGCCAGCAGTTGCCCTGGGGCGACAGTAATTGCCGGTAGCTACACCTTC.

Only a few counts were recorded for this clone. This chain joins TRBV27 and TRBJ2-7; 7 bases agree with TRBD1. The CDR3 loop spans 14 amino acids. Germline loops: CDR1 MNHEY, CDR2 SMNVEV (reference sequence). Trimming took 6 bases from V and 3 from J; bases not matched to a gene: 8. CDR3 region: CASRPTGFHYEQYF. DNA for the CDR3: TGTGCCAGCAGACCGACAGGGTTCCACTACGAGCAGTACTTC.

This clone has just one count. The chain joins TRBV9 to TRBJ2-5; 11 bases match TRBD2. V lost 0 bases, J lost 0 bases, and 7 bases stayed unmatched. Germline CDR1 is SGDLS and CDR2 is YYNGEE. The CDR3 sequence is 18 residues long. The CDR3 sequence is CASSVAASGGPHQETQYF. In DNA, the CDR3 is TGTGCCAGCAGCGTAGCGGCTAGCGGGGGGCCTCACCAAGAGACCCAGTACTTC.

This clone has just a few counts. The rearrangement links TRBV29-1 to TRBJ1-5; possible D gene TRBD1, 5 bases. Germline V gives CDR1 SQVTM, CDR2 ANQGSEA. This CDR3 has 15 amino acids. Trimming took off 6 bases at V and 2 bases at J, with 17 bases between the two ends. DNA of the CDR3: TGCAGCGTGACCCTGACAGCGATCGGCAATCAGCCCCAGCATTTT. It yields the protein CSVTLTAIGNQPQHF. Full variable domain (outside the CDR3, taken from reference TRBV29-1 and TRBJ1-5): SAVISQKPSRDICQRGTSLTIQCQVDSQVTMMFWYRQQPGQSLTLIATANQGSEATYESGFVIDKFPISRPNLTFSTLTVSNMSPEDSSIYLCSVTLTAIGNQPQHFGDGTRLSIL.

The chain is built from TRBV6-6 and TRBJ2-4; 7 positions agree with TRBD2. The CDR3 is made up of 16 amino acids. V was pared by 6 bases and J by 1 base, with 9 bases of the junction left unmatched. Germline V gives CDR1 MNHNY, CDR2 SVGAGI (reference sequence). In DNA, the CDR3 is TGTGCCAGCAGCCACGGGGGGAACTTGGCCAAAAACATTCAGTACTTC. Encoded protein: CASSHGGNLAKNIQYF.

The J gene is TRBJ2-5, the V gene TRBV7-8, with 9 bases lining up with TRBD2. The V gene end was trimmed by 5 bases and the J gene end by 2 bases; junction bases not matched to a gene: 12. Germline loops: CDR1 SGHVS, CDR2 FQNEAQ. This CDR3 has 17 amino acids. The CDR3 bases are TGTGCCAGCAGCCACGACGAGCGAGCGGGGGGACAAGAGACCCAGTACTTC. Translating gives CASSHDERAGGQETQYF. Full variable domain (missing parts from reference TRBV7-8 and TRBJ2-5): GAGVSQSPRYKVAKRGQDVALRCDPISGHVSLFWYQQALGQGPEFLTYFQNEAQLDKSGLPSDRFFAERPEGSVSTLKIQRTQQEDSAVYLCASSHDERAGGQETQYFGPGTRLLVL.

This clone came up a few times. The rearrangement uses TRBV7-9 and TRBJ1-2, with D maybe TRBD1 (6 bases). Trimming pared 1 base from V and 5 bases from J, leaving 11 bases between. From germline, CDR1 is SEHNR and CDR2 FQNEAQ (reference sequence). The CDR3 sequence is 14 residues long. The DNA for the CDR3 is TGTGCCAGCAGCTTAGGGACAGCTGTTTATGGCTACACCTTC. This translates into CASSLGTAVYGYTF.

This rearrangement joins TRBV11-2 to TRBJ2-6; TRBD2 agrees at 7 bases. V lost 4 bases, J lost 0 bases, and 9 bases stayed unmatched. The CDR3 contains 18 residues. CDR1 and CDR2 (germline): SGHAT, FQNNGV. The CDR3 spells CASSSIAGLSSGANVLTF. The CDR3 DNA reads TGTGCCAGCAGCTCCATAGCGGGTCTGAGCTCTGGGGCCAACGTCCTGACTTTC. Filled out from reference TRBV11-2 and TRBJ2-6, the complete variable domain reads EAGVAQSPRYKIIEKRQSVAFWCNPISGHATLYWYQQILGQGPKLLIQFQNNGVVDDSQLPKDRFSAERLKGVDSTLKIQPAKLEDSAVYLCASSSIAGLSSGANVLTFGAGSRLTVL.

DNA of the CDR3: TGTGCCAGCAGCCAAGATATAGGTGACACTGAAGCTTTCTTT. Translating gives CASSQDIGDTEAFF. This chain uses TRBV14 with TRBJ1-1; D gene unclear. Germline CDR1 and CDR2: SGHDN and FVKESK. V shed 0 bases and J shed 3 bases, with 8 bases lying between them. The CDR3 contains 14 residues.